This T cell receptor (beta chain) derives from a study of T-cell memory formation after mild COVID-19. TCRdb reanalysed the 5' RACE reads using MiXCR and keeps one entry per CDR3 protein. Counted here are under 90,000 distinct CDR3 sequences, approximately 15% occurring once; the ten biggest clones make up under 35%. A few counts support this clonotype. Input material: PBMCs or a T cell subset sorted from them (not recorded which). The TCR comes from an adult woman who had mild COVID-19 (a few samples of this study predate the infection). Cell type and time point are not known.

In DNA, the CDR3 is TGTGCCAGCAGCCTCCTGAGCTCCTACAATGAGCAGTTCTTC. This translates into CASSLLSSYNEQFF. V and J are TRBV7-9 and TRBJ2-1; no clear D gene. The germline V gene encodes CDR1 SEHNR and CDR2 FQNEAQ (reference sequence). The CDR3 is 14 amino acids. V shed 5 bases and J shed 0 bases, with 8 bases lying between them.